These T cell receptor beta chains were read from a single sample in a study of T cells in Graves' hyperthyroidism and ophthalmopathy. TCRdb called the multiplex PCR reads again in MiXCR, with one record for every CDR3 protein. The sample holds about 380,000 distinct CDR3 sequences, 14% seen once. Source material: blood. The receptor source for this set is a woman between 55 and 75 years old with Graves' hyperthyroidism. Each CDR3 is given with its conserved first and last residue. D genes are given only for firm matches. Not all rows give a size; the values are once, few, many and, for expanded clones, a class.

CDR3 protein: CASSQVPSRRSYEQYF; CDR3 DNA: TGTGCCAGCAGCCAAGTCCCGAGTAGACGCTCCTACGAGCAGTACTTC; clone size: many; D gene: .; V gene: TRBV3-1; J gene: TRBJ2-7
CDR3 protein: CASSLGLSSGANVLTF; CDR3 DNA: TGTGCCAGCAGCTTGGGGTTGAGCTCTGGGGCCAACGTCCTGACTTTC; clone size: .; D gene: .; V gene: TRBV5-8; J gene: TRBJ2-6
CDR3 protein: CASSSGTGYEKLFF; CDR3 DNA: TGCGCCAGCAGCTCCGGGACAGGGTATGAAAAACTGTTTTTT; clone size: many; D gene: TRBD1; V gene: TRBV5-1; J gene: TRBJ1-4
CDR3 protein: CTISERDQETQYF; CDR3 DNA: TGTACCATCAGTGAACGGGACCAAGAGACCCAGTACTTC; clone size: once; D gene: .; V gene: TRBV10-3; J gene: TRBJ2-5
CDR3 protein: CASSPRGQGAGGGAYEQYF; CDR3 DNA: TGTGCCAGCAGCCCCCGAGGACAGGGGGCAGGCGGGGGAGCCTACGAGCAGTACTTC; clone size: .; D gene: TRBD1; V gene: TRBV11-2; J gene: TRBJ2-7
CDR3 protein: CASSLDPSGRGETQYF; CDR3 DNA: TGCGCCAGCAGCTTAGATCCTAGCGGGAGAGGTGAGACCCAGTACTTC; clone size: .; D gene: TRBD2; V gene: TRBV5-1; J gene: TRBJ2-5
CDR3 protein: CASSIGPTEREAYEQYF; CDR3 DNA: TGTGCCAGTAGCATAGGGCCTACGGAGCGGGAGGCCTACGAGCAGTACTTC; clone size: many; D gene: TRBD2; V gene: TRBV19; J gene: TRBJ2-7
CDR3 protein: CASSIFGSIRSSYEQYF; CDR3 DNA: TGTGCCAGTAGTATATTTGGGTCAATACGGAGCTCCTACGAGCAGTACTTC; clone size: .; D gene: .; V gene: TRBV19; J gene: TRBJ2-7
CDR3 protein: CASSPPRQGNEKLFF; CDR3 DNA: TGCGCCAGCAGCCCCCCGAGACAGGGAAATGAAAAACTGTTTTTT; clone size: .; D gene: TRBD1; V gene: TRBV4-1; J gene: TRBJ1-4
CDR3 protein: CASRSQAGPTGELFF; CDR3 DNA: TGTGCCAGCAGGTCTCAAGCGGGGCCTACCGGGGAGCTGTTTTTT; clone size: many; D gene: TRBD2; V gene: TRBV12-3/TRBV12-4; J gene: TRBJ2-2
CDR3 protein: CASSDRGRRGPSSYNEQFF; CDR3 DNA: TGCGCCAGCAGTGACCGGGGCCGACGTGGACCGAGCTCCTACAATGAGCAGTTCTTC; clone size: few; D gene: .; V gene: TRBV10-1; J gene: TRBJ2-1
CDR3 protein: CASSAKLSQLAGEGTQYF; CDR3 DNA: TGTGCCAGCAGCGCCAAACTTTCGCAACTAGCGGGAGAAGGGACCCAGTACTTC; clone size: many; D gene: TRBD2; V gene: TRBV9; J gene: TRBJ2-5
CDR3 protein: CASSAAEGQPQHF; CDR3 DNA: TGTGCCAGCAGTGCGGCAGAAGGTCAGCCCCAGCATTTT; clone size: .; D gene: .; V gene: TRBV2; J gene: TRBJ1-5
CDR3 protein: CASSSRYSGQGGADYEQYF; CDR3 DNA: TGTGCCAGCAGCTCGAGGTACTCCGGACAGGGAGGGGCGGACTACGAGCAGTACTTC; clone size: .; D gene: .; V gene: TRBV7-9; J gene: TRBJ2-7
CDR3 protein: CASSYERPGVGYEQYF; CDR3 DNA: TGTGCCAGCAGTTATGAGCGCCCCGGGGTGGGCTACGAGCAGTACTTC; clone size: many; D gene: .; V gene: TRBV6-5; J gene: TRBJ2-7
CDR3 protein: CASSTRTAMNTEAFF; CDR3 DNA: TGTGCCAGCAGCACCCGGACAGCTATGAACACTGAAGCTTTCTTT; clone size: few; D gene: .; V gene: TRBV3-1; J gene: TRBJ1-1
CDR3 protein: CASSGGDPSSYEQYF; CDR3 DNA: TGTGCCAGCAGTGGAGGCGATCCTAGCTCCTACGAGCAGTACTTC; clone size: .; D gene: .; V gene: TRBV6-1; J gene: TRBJ2-7
CDR3 protein: CASSRGDRGLYGYTF; CDR3 DNA: TGTGCCAGCAGCCGGGGGGACAGGGGCCTCTATGGCTACACCTTC; clone size: many; D gene: TRBD1; V gene: TRBV3-1; J gene: TRBJ1-2
CDR3 protein: CARSVRQAEAFF; CDR3 DNA: TGTGCCCGGAGCGTCAGGCAGGCTGAAGCTTTCTTT; clone size: .; D gene: .; V gene: TRBV30; J gene: TRBJ1-1
CDR3 protein: CASSPAAYGINEQFF; CDR3 DNA: TGTGCCAGCTCTCCTGCAGCGTACGGGATCAATGAGCAGTTCTTC; clone size: many; D gene: .; V gene: TRBV18; J gene: TRBJ2-1
CDR3 protein: CALARFGRETQYF; CDR3 DNA: TGTGCCTTGGCCCGATTTGGAAGGGAGACCCAGTACTTC; clone size: many; D gene: .; V gene: TRBV30; J gene: TRBJ2-5
CDR3 protein: CSGSRTPEQEQFF; CDR3 DNA: TGCAGCGGATCCAGGACTCCCGAACAGGAGCAGTTCTTC; clone size: .; D gene: .; V gene: TRBV20-1; J gene: TRBJ2-1
CDR3 protein: CASRKNRNTGELFF; CDR3 DNA: TGTGCCAGCAGGAAGAATAGGAACACCGGGGAGCTGTTTTTT; clone size: few; D gene: .; V gene: TRBV2; J gene: TRBJ2-2